The 22 T cell receptor beta chains reported below all come from one sample, sequenced in a study of shared clonotypes between healthy human individuals. The repertoire was sequenced with immunoSEQ multiplex PCR; TCRdb's copy has only in-frame clones and lacks some. The table includes fewer than 3 million clones, less than 95% detected once. Sequenced: naive CD4+ T cells from PBMCs. As to subset: CD45RA+ positively selected. These receptor sequences come from a young man in good health. Some clones in this sample may be carry-over from other donors' samples.

The chain combines TRBV18 with TRBJ1-5; TRBD1 matches at 8 bases. The germline V gene encodes CDR1 KGHSH and CDR2 LQKENI. The V gene end was trimmed by 3 bases and the J gene end by 2 bases; junction bases not matched to a gene: 6. The CDR3 extends over 16 amino acids. This CDR3 is CASSPQGALGNQPQHF. The CDR3 DNA is TGTGCCAGCTCACCCCAGGGGGCTCTTGGCAATCAGCCCCAGCATTTT.

V and J are TRBV28 and TRBJ2-7, with TRBD1 as a possible D gene (5 bases). This CDR3 is 15 amino acids long. Trimming left V 3 bases short and J 5 bases short, with 17 bases between. CDR1 and CDR2 from the germline V gene are MDHEN and SYDVKM. CDR3 residues: CASSFRLGVSHEQYF. Written as DNA, the CDR3 is TGTGCCAGCAGTTTTCGGCTAGGGGTGTCCCACGAGCAGTACTTC. Full variable domain (remainder filled in from reference TRBV28 and TRBJ2-7): DVKVTQSSRYLVKRTGEKVFLECVQDMDHENMFWYRQDPGLGLRLIYFSYDVKMKEKGDIPEGYSVSREKKERFSLILESASTNQTSMYLCASSFRLGVSHEQYFGPGTRLTVT.

V usage is TRBV5-1 and J usage is TRBJ1-1, with 7 bases that match TRBD1. Trimming cost V 3 bases and J 11 bases; bases outside gene matches: 16. Germline V lookup: CDR1 SGHRS, CDR2 YFSETQ. The CDR3 runs 15 residues. CDR3 sequence: CASSSQAGQPSGAFF. The CDR3 nucleotides read TGCGCCAGCAGCTCCCAAGCGGGACAGCCTTCCGGGGCTTTCTTT.

The V and J genes are TRBV15 and TRBJ2-3; TRBD2 matches 7 bases. Germline V gene lookup returns CDR1 LNHNV and CDR2 YYDKDF (reference sequence). CDR3 size: 14 residues. The V segment lost 6 bases and the J segment 5 bases; nucleotides outside the gene matches: 8. The CDR3 bases are TGTGCCACCAGGATGGCGGGGAGGGGAGATACGCAGTATTTT. It encodes CATRMAGRGDTQYF.

This chain connects TRBV19 to TRBJ2-5; D unclear. The V gene's germline CDR1 is LNHDA and CDR2 SQIVND (reference sequence). V lost 5 bases and J 2 bases, leaving 18 bases between the germline ends. The CDR3 consists of 16 residues. CDR3 DNA: TGTGCCAGTAGTCCCCTCAAACCAGGCCCACAAGAGACCCAGTACTTC. It specifies CASSPLKPGPQETQYF.

This rearrangement joins TRBV28 to TRBJ2-1, with 9 bases matching TRBD1. This CDR3 comprises 15 residues. After removal of 5 bases from V and 8 bases from J, the junction contained 10 bases not matched to a gene. Germline V lookup: CDR1 MDHEN, CDR2 SYDVKM. The CDR3 here is CASSGRGTGSYEQFF. Written as DNA, the CDR3 is TGTGCCAGCAGTGGACGTGGGACAGGGTCCTATGAGCAGTTCTTC.

The V call is TRBV5-5, the J call TRBJ1-5, with D uncertain. Germline V CDR1 and CDR2: SGHKS, YYEKEE (reference sequence). This CDR3 spans 16 amino acids. V lost 5 bases to trimming and J lost 6 bases, with 21 bases between them. The CDR3, as DNA: TGTGCCAGCAGGCATGGGCCGGGCACAAATAGTCAGCCCCAGCATTTT. This encodes CASRHGPGTNSQPQHF. The full variable domain, its missing parts supplied by reference TRBV5-5 and TRBJ1-5, is DAGVTQSPTHLIKTRGQQVTLRCSPISGHKSVSWYQQVLGQGPQFIFQYYEKEERGRGNFPDRFSARQFPNYSSELNVNALLLGDSALYLCASRHGPGTNSQPQHFGDGTRLSIL.

Only one count was recorded for this clone. The chain combines TRBV19 with TRBJ2-7; 8 bases match TRBD2. V gave up 4 bases and J gave up 2 bases; unmatched junction bases: 7. The CDR3 loop spans 15 amino acids. Germline CDR1 LNHDA, CDR2 SQIVND (reference sequence). The CDR3 region has the DNA TGTGCCAGTAGTACCGCCCTAGCGGGTACCTACGAGCAGTACTTC. Residues: CASSTALAGTYEQYF.

The chain employs TRBV19 and TRBJ2-5; the D call may be TRBD1 or TRBD2 (5 bases each). CDR1 is LNHDA and CDR2 is SQIVND in the germline V gene (reference sequence). The ends were cut back, 8 bases at V and 4 bases at J, with 17 bases in the middle. The CDR3 has 14 amino acids. The CDR3 sequence: CASRKAGTGETQYF. In DNA form, the CDR3 reads TGTGCCAGTCGAAAAGCAGGGACCGGAGAGACCCAGTACTTC.

This sequence joins TRBV7-2 and TRBJ2-2; D is perhaps TRBD1 or TRBD2 (5 bases each). V lost 2 bases and J 4 bases, leaving 17 bases between the germline ends. The germline CDR1 and CDR2 sequences are SGHTA and FQGNSA. The CDR3 sequence is 17 residues long. The chain's CDR3 is CASSLRGVSQTTGELFF. The CDR3 DNA sequence: TGTGCCAGCAGCTTAAGGGGAGTTAGCCAGACCACCGGGGAGCTGTTTTTT.

V gene TRBV29-1 combines with J gene TRBJ2-7, with D perhaps being TRBD1 or TRBD2 (5 bases each). Between the trimmed V and J ends, which lost 3 bases and 2 bases, there was a span of 17 bases. CDR1 is SQVTM and CDR2 is ANQGSEA in the germline V gene. This CDR3 has 15 amino acids. The CDR3 protein is CSVEGRGPGAYEQYF. The CDR3 bases are TGCAGCGTTGAGGGACGGGGACCAGGAGCCTACGAGCAGTACTTC.

The chain uses TRBV9 and TRBJ2-1; 7 bases agree with TRBD2. CDR3 length: 15 residues. The V segment lost 2 bases and the J segment 8 bases; nucleotides outside the gene matches: 10. CDR1 is SGDLS and CDR2 is YYNGEE in the germline V gene. This chain's CDR3 is CASSVFSGASDEQFF. The CDR3 DNA follows: TGTGCCAGCAGCGTTTTCAGCGGGGCTTCAGATGAGCAGTTCTTC.

With respect to this clone: In the same sample, other DNA sequences code for this CDR3. The J gene is TRBJ1-1, the V gene TRBV4-1; D gene unclear. With 3 bases removed from V and 7 bases from J, the gap between germline ends came to 12 bases. The CDR3 runs 13 residues. The germline V gene has CDR1 MGHRA and CDR2 YSYEKL. DNA of the CDR3: TGCGCCAGCAGCCAGGCGAGGACCCTTGAAGCTTTCTTT. Protein sequence: CASSQARTLEAFF.

The chain links TRBV5-4 to TRBJ2-1; D is perhaps TRBD2 (6 bases). The V end lost 4 bases, the J end lost 7 bases, and 12 bases lay between the germline ends. Germline V gene lookup returns CDR1 SGHNT and CDR2 YYREEE (reference sequence). The CDR3 extends over 13 amino acids. CDR3 DNA: TGTGCCAGCAGCGGCCGACTAGAGAATGAGCAGTTCTTC. As protein: CASSGRLENEQFF.

To note about this clone: This sample also contains other DNA sequences that code for the same CDR3. The rearrangement joins TRBV5-1 to TRBJ2-5, with 8 bases lining up with TRBD1. The CDR3 sequence is 14 residues long. The J segment lost 5 bases and the V segment lost 4 bases, leaving 7 bases of the junction unmatched. Per germline, CDR1 SGHRS and CDR2 YFSETQ. DNA of the CDR3: TGCGCCAGCAGCCCGGGGCAGGGGGCTGAGACCCAGTACTTC. Amino acid sequence: CASSPGQGAETQYF.

The CDR3 loop is CASSPLLAGGRNEQFF. In nucleotides, the CDR3 is TGCGCCAGCAGCCCCCTCTTAGCGGGAGGGCGAAATGAGCAGTTCTTC. J is TRBJ2-1 and V is TRBV5-1, with 11 positions matching TRBD2. The CDR3 extends over 16 amino acids. The junction had 10 bases not matched to a gene; V was cut back by 4 bases and J by 7 bases. CDR1 is SGHRS, CDR2 YFSETQ, per germline.

The V call is TRBV29-1, the J call TRBJ1-1; D not certain. Trimming left V 4 bases short and J 7 bases short, with 10 bases between. This CDR3 has 11 amino acids. CDR1 is SQVTM, CDR2 ANQGSEA, per germline. CDR3: CSVVRTREAFF. In nucleotides, the CDR3 is TGCAGCGTTGTGCGGACCCGTGAAGCTTTCTTT.

This chain links TRBV6-5 with TRBJ1-1; no clear D. V dropped 10 bases and J dropped 0 bases, with 15 bases sitting between them. The CDR3 length is 14 residues. The germline gives CDR1 MNHEY, CDR2 SVGAGI. CDR3 amino acids: CATRTAIMNTEAFF. For the CDR3, the DNA is TGTGCCACCAGAACAGCCATCATGAACACTGAAGCTTTCTTT.

J is TRBJ1-1 and V is TRBV5-1; D is possibly TRBD1 (6 bases). The CDR3 loop spans 14 amino acids. V dropped 4 bases and J dropped 0 bases, with 10 bases sitting between them. The germline V gene encodes CDR1 SGHRS and CDR2 YFSETQ. CDR3 loop: CASSLKGVNTEAFF. In nucleotides, the CDR3 is TGCGCCAGCAGCCTCAAGGGGGTGAACACTGAAGCTTTCTTT.

This sequence joins TRBV7-3 and TRBJ2-2, with D maybe TRBD2 (6 bases). V gave up 11 bases and J gave up 3 bases, with 7 bases separating them. Germline assignment: CDR1 SGHTA and CDR2 FQGTGA. The CDR3 consists of 11 residues. The CDR3 DNA reads TGTGCCTCTAGCGACACCGGGGAGCTGTTTTTT. Translation gives CASSDTGELFF.

This chain connects TRBV4-1 to TRBJ2-2; no firm D call. The V gene's germline CDR1 is MGHRA and CDR2 YSYEKL. The CDR3 runs to 16 residues. Deletions cut 1 base from V and 0 bases from J, with 9 bases between. This chain's CDR3 is CASSQGLGSNTGELFF. The DNA for the CDR3 is TGCGCCAGCAGCCAAGGGTTAGGGTCGAACACCGGGGAGCTGTTTTTT.

This rearrangement joins TRBV29-1 to TRBJ1-4; D gene ambiguous. V lost 4 bases to trimming and J lost 7 bases, with 13 bases between them. The CDR3 runs 13 residues. The germline gives CDR1 SQVTM, CDR2 ANQGSEA. The CDR3 loop is CSVGDNLAEKLFF. The CDR3, as DNA: TGCAGCGTTGGCGACAACCTAGCTGAAAAACTGTTTTTT.